This T cell receptor (beta chain) is drawn from a study of shared clonotypes between healthy human individuals. For each subset, genomic DNA was distributed in equal portions over several immunoSEQ plates. Some clones are missing from TCRdb's copy, which holds only in-frame ones; the method was immunoSEQ multiplex PCR. The sample holds over 850,000 clones, about 80% seen once. On this clone: Germline and junction disagree at one end, which may indicate a read error.

The CDR3 totals 13 residues. Germline CDR1 MNHEY, CDR2 SVGAGI. The sequenced sample consisted of memory CD4+ T cells from PBMCs. Noted subset: CD45RA-negative fraction. The TCR was taken from a man aged 18 to 30 in good health. Some clones in this sample may be carry-over from other donors' samples. The chain has TRBV6-5 and TRBJ1-5; D unclear. In DNA, the CDR3 is TGTGCCAGCAGTTCCATTAGCCATCAGCCCCAGCATTTT. Its protein is CASSSISHQPQHF.